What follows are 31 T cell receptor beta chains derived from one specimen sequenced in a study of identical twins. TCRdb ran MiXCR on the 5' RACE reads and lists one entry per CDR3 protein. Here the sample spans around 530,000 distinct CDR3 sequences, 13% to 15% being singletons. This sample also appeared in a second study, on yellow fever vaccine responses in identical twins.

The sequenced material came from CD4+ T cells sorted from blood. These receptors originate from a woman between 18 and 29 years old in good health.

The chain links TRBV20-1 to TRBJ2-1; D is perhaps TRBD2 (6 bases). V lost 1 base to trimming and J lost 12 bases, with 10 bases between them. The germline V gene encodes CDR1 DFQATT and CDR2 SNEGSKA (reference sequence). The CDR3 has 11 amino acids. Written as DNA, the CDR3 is TGCAGTGCTAGAGGCGTGGGGGGGCAGTTCTTC. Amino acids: CSARGVGGQFF.

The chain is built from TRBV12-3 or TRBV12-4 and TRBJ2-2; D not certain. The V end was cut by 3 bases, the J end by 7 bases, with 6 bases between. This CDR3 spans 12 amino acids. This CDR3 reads CASSLGFGELFF. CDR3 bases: TGTGCCAGCAGTTTGGGGTTCGGGGAGCTGTTTTTT.

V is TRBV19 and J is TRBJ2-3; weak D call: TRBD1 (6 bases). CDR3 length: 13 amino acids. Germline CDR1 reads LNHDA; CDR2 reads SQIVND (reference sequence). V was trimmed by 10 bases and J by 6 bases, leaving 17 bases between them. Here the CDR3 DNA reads TGTGCCAATCCAGACCCAGGGGAGGATACGCAGTATTTT. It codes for CANPDPGEDTQYF. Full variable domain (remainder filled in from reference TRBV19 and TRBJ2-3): DGGITQSPKYLFRKEGQNVTLSCEQNLNHDAMYWYRQDPGQGLRLIYYSQIVNDFQKGDIAEGYSVSREKKESFPLTVTSAQKNPTAFYLCANPDPGEDTQYFGPGTRLTVL.

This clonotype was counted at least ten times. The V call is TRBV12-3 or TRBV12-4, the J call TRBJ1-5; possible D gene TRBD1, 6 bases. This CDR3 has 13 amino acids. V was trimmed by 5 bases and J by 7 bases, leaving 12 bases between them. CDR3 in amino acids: CASSPQGFQPQHF. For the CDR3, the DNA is TGTGCCAGCAGTCCACAGGGCTTCCAGCCCCAGCATTTT.

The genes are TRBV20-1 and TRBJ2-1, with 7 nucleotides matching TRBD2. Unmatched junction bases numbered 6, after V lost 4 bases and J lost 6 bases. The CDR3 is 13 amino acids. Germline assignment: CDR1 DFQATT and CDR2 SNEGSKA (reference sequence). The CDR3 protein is CSANQGGGNEQFF. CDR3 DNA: TGCAGTGCTAACCAGGGCGGGGGCAATGAGCAGTTCTTC.

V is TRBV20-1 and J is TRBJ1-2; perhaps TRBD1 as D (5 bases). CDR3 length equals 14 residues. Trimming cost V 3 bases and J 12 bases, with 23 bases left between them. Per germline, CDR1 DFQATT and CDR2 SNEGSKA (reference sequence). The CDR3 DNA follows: TGCAGTGCTAGGGCCCAAGGCCCAGGGAAGAAAGACACCTTC. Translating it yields CSARAQGPGKKDTF.

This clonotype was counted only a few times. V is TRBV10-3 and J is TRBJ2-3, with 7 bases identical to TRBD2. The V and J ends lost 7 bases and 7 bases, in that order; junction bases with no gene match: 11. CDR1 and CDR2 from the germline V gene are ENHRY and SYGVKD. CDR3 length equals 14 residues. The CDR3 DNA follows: TGTGCCATCAACCCGGGGGGTCCTTCTAATACGCAGTATTTT. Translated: CAINPGGPSNTQYF.

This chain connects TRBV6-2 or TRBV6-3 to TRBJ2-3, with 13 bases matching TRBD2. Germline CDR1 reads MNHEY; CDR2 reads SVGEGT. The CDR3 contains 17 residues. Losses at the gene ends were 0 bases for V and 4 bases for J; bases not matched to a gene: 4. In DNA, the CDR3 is TGTGCCAGCAGTTACTCGAGGACTAGCGGGAGTGCAGATACGCAGTATTTT. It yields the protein CASSYSRTSGSADTQYF.

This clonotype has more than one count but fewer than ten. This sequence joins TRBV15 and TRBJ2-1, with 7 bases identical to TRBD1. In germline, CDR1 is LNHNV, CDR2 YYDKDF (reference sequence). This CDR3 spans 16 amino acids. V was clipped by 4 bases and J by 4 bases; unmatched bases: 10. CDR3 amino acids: CATSTPKPGQYNEQFF. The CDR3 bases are TGTGCCACCAGCACCCCGAAGCCGGGACAGTACAATGAGCAGTTCTTC.

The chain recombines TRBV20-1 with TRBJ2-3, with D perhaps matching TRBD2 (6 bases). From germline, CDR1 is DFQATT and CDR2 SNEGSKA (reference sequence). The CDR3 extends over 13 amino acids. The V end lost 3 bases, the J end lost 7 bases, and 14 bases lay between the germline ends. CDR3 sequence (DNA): TGCAGTGCTAGGGCTGGGGCGGGGTATACGCAGTATTTT. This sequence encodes CSARAGAGYTQYF.

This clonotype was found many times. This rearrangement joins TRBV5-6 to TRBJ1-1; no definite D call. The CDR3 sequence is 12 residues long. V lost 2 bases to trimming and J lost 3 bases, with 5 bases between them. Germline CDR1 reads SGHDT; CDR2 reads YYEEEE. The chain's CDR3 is CASSFSYTEAFF. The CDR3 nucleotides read TGTGCCAGCAGCTTTTCGTACACTGAAGCTTTCTTT.

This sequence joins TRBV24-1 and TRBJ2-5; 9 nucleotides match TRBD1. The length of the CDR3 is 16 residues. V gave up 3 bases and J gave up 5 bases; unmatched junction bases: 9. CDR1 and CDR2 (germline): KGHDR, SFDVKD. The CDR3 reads CATSDAPGTGTETQYF. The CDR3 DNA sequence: TGTGCCACCAGTGATGCCCCCGGGACAGGGACCGAGACCCAGTACTTC.

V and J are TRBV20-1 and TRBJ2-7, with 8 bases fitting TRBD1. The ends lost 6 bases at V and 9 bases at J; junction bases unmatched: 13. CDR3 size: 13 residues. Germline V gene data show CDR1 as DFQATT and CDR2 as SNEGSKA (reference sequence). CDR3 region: CSAQQGGLRGQYF. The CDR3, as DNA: TGCAGTGCCCAACAGGGGGGCCTACGAGGGCAGTACTTC.

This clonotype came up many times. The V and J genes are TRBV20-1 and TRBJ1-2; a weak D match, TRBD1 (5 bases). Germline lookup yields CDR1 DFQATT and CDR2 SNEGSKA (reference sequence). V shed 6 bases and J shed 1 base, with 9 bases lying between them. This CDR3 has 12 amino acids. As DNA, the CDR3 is TGCAGTGCCGACAGCTTTAACTATGGCTACACCTTC. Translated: CSADSFNYGYTF.

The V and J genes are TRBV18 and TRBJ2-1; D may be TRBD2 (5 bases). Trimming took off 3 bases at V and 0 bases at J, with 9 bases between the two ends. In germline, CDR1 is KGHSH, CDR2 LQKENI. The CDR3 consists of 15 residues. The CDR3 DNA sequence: TGTGCCAGCTCACCCGGACTGGTCTCCTACAATGAGCAGTTCTTC. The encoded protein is CASSPGLVSYNEQFF.

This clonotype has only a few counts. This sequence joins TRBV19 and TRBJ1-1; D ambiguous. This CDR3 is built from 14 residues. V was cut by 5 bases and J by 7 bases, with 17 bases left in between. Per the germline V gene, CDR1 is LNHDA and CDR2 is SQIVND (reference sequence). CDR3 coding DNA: TGTGCCAGTAGTCTACCCCAAAGTCGGTATGAAGCTTTCTTT. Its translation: CASSLPQSRYEAFF.

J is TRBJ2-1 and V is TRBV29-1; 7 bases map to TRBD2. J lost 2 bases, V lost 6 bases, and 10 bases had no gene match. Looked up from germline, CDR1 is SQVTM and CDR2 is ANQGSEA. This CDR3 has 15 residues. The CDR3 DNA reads TGCAGCGTATATCCGGGGGGAAGGCCCTACAATGAGCAGTTCTTC. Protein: CSVYPGGRPYNEQFF.

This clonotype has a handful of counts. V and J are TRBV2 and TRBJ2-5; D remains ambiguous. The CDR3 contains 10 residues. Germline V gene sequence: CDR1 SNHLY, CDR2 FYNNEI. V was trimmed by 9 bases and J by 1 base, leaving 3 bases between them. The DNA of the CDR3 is TGTGCCAGATCCCAAGAGACCCAGTACTTC. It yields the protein CARSQETQYF.

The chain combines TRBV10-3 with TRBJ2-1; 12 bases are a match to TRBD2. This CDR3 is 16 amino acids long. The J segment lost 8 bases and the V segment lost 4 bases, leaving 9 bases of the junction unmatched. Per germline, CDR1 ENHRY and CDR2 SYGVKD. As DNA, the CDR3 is TGTGCCATCAGTGGGTGGACTAGCGGGAATGCCGATGAGCAGTTCTTC. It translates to CAISGWTSGNADEQFF.

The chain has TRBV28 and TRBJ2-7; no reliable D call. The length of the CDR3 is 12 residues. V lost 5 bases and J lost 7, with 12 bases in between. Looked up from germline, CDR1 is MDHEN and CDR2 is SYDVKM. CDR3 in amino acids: CASSANYGEQYV. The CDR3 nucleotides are TGTGCCAGCAGTGCAAATTATGGGGAGCAGTACGTC.

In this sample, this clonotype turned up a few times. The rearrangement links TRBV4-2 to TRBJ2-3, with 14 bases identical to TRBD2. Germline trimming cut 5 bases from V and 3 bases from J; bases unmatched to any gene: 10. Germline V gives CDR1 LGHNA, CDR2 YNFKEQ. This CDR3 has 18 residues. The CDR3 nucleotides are TGTGCCAGCAGCAGCCCCGGGACTAGCGGGAGTTTAACAGATACGCAGTATTTT. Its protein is CASSSPGTSGSLTDTQYF.

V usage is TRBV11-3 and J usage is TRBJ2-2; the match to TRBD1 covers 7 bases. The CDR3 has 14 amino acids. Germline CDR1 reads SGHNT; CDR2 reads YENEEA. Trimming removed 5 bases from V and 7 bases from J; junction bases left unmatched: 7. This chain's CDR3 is CASSHTGVSGELFF. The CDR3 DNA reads TGTGCCAGCAGCCACACAGGGGTTAGCGGGGAGCTGTTTTTT.

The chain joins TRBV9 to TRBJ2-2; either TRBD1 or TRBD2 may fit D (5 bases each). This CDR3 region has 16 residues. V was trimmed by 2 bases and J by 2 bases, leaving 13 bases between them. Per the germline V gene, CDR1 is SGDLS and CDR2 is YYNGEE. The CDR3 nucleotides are TGTGCCAGCAGCGTTACTACGGGGCAAAACACCGGGGAGCTGTTTTTT. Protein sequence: CASSVTTGQNTGELFF.

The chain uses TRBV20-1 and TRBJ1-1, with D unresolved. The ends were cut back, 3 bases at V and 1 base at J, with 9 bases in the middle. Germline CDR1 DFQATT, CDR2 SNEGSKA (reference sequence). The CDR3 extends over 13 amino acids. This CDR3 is CSASWAGNTEAFF. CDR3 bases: TGCAGTGCTAGTTGGGCGGGGAACACTGAAGCTTTCTTT.

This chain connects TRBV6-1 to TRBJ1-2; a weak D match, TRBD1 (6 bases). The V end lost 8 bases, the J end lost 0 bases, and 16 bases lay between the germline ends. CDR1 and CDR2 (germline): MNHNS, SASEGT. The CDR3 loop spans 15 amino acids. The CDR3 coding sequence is TGTGCCAGCCAAAGATCAGGGGTAACTAACTATGGCTACACCTTC. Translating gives CASQRSGVTNYGYTF.

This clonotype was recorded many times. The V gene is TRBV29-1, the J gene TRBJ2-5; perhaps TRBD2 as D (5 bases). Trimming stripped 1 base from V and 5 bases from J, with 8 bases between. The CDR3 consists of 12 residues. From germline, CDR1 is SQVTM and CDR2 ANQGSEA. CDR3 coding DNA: TGCAGCGTTGAAGGCACGGGGGAGACCCAGTACTTC. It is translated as CSVEGTGETQYF.

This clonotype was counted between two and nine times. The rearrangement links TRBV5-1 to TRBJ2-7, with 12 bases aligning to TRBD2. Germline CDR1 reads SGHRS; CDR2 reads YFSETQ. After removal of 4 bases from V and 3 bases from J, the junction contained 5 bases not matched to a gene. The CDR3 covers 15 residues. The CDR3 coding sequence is TGCGCCAGCAGCGTAGGACTAGCGGGGATCTACGAGCAGTACTTC. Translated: CASSVGLAGIYEQYF. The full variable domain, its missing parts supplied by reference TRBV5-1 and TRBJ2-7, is KAGVTQTPRYLIKTRGQQVTLSCSPISGHRSVSWYQQTPGQGLQFLFEYFSETQRNKGNFPGRFSGRQFSNSRSEMNVSTLELGDSALYLCASSVGLAGIYEQYFGPGTRLTVT.

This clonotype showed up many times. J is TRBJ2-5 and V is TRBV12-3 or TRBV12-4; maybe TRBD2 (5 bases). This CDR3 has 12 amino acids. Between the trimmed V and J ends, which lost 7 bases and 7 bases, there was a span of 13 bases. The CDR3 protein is CASTNGGGTQYF. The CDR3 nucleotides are TGTGCCAGCACGAACGGCGGAGGGACCCAGTACTTC.

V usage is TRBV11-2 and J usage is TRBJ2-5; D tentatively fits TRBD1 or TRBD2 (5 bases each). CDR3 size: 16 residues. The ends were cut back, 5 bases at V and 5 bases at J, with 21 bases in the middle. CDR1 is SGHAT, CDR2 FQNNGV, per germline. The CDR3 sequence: CASSAEGPYPSETQYF. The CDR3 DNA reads TGTGCCAGCAGCGCAGAGGGACCCTATCCCTCCGAGACCCAGTACTTC.

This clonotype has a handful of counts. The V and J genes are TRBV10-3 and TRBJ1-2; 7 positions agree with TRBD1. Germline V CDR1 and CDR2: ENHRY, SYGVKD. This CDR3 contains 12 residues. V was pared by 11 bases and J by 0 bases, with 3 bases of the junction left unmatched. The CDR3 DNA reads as TGTGCCGCCGGGACAGCTAACTATGGCTACACCTTC. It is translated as CAAGTANYGYTF.

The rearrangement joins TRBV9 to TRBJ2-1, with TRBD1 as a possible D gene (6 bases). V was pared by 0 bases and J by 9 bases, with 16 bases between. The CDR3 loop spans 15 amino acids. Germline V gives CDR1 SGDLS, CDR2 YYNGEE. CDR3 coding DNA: TGTGCCAGCAGCGTAGGCGGAACAGGGTCTAGTGAGCAGTTCTTC. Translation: CASSVGGTGSSEQFF.